This T cell receptor beta chain originates from a study of T cells in women clearing cervical HPV infection. Notes on this clone: Coverage ceases 3 residues before the CDR3 finishes, and the germline J gene fills in the end.

In germline, CDR1 is SGHRS, CDR2 YFSETQ. The CDR3 consists of 15 residues. Assay: immunoSEQ multiplex PCR; the TCRdb copy retains only in-frame clones and omits some. Recorded here are 30,000 to 35,000 clones; the top ten clones represent around 20%. The specimen sequenced was blood buffy coat. This chain links TRBV5-1 with TRBJ2-3, with D perhaps matching TRBD1 (5 bases). The TCR comes from a woman between 18 and 69 years old with a cervical HPV16 infection that either progressed to CIN3+ or cleared (not recorded which). CDR3 amino acids: CASREGAGGNQPQYF. Incomplete CDR3 DNA: TGCGCCAGCAGGGAAGGGGCTGGTGGCAATCAGCCG.